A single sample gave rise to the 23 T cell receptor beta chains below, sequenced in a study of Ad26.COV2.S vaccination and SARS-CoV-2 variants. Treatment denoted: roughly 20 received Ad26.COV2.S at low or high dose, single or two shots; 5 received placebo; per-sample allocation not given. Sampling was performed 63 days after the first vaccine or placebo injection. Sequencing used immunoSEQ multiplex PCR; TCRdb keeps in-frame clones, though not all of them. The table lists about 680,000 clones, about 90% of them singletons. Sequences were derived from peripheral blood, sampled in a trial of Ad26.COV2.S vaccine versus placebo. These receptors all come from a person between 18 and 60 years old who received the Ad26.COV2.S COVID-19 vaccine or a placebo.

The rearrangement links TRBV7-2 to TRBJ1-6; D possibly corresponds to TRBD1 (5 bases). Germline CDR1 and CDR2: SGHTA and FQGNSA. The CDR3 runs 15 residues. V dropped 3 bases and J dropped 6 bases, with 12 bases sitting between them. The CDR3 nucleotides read TGTGCCAGCAGCTTCGAGGCAGGGATTAATTCACCCCTCCACTTT. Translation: CASSFEAGINSPLHF.

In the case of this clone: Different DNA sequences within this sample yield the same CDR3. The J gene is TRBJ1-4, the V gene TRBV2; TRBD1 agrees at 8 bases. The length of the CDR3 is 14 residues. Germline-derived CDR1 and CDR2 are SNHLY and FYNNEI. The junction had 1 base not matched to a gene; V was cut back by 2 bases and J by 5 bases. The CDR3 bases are TGTGCCAGCAGTGAACGGACAGGGAATGAAAAACTGTTTTTT. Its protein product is CASSERTGNEKLFF.

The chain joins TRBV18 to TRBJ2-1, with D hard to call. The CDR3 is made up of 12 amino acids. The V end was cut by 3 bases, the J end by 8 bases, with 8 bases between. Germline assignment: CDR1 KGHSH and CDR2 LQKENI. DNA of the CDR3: TGTGCCAGCTCACCGGAAAGGTATGAGCAGTTCTTC. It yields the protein CASSPERYEQFF.

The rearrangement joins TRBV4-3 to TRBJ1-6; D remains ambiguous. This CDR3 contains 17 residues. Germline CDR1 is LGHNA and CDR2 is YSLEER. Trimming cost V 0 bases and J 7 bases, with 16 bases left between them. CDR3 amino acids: CASSQDRNSWPNSPLHF. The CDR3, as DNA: TGCGCCAGCAGCCAAGATCGAAACTCTTGGCCAAATTCACCCCTCCACTTT.

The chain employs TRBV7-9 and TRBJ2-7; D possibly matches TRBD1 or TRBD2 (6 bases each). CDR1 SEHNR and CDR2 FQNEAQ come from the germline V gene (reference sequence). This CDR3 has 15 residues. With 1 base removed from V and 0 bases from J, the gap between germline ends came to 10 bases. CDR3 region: CASSLEPGASYEQYF. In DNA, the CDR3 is TGTGCCAGCAGCTTAGAGCCGGGGGCCTCCTACGAGCAGTACTTC.

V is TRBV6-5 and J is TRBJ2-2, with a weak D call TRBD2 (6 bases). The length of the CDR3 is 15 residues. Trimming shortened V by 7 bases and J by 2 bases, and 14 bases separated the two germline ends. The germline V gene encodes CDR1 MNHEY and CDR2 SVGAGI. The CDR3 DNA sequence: TGTGCCAGCACCCACCGGGGGTCCAACACCGGGGAGCTGTTTTTT. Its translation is CASTHRGSNTGELFF.

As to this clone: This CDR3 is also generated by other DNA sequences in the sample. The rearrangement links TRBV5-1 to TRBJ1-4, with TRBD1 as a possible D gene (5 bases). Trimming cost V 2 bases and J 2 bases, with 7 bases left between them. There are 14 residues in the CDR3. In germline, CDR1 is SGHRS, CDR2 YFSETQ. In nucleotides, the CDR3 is TGCGCCAGCAGCTTACGGGACACTAATGAAAAACTGTTTTTT. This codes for CASSLRDTNEKLFF.

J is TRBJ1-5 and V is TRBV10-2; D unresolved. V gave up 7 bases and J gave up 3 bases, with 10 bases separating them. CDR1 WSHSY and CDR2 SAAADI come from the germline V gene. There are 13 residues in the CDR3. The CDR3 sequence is CASTGRNNQPQHF. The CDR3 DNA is TGCGCCAGCACGGGGAGGAACAATCAGCCCCAGCATTTT.

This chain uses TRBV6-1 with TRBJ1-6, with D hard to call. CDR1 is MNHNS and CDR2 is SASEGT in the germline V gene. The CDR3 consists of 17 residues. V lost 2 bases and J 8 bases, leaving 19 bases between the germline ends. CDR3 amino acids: CASSEMLRGGLYSPLHF. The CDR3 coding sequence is TGTGCCAGCAGTGAAATGCTCCGGGGAGGACTTTATTCACCCCTCCACTTT.

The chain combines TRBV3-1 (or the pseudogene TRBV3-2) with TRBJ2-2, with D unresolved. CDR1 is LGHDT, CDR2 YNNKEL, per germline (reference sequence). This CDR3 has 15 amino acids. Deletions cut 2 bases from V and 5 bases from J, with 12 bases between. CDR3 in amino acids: CASSQLSARTGELFF. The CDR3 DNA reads TGTGCCAGCAGCCAACTCTCCGCTAGGACCGGGGAGCTGTTTTTT.

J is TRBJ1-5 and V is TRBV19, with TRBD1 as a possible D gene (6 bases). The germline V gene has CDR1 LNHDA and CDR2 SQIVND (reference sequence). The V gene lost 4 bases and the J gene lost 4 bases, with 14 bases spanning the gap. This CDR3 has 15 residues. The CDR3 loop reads CASSRWTGQNQPQHF. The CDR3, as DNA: TGTGCCAGTAGTAGATGGACGGGACAAAATCAGCCCCAGCATTTT.

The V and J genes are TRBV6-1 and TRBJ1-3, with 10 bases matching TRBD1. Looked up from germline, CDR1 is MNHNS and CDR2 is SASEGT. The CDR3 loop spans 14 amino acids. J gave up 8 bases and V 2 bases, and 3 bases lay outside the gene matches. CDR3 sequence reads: CASSEPGQGYTIYF. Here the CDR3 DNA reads TGTGCCAGCAGTGAACCGGGACAGGGGTACACCATATATTTT.

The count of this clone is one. In DNA, the CDR3 is TGTGCCAGTAGCCCATTCTGGGGCCTCTACGAGCAGTACTTC. Translation gives CASSPFWGLYEQYF. V and J are TRBV19 and TRBJ2-7, with a weak D call TRBD1 (5 bases). Germline V gives CDR1 LNHDA, CDR2 SQIVND (reference sequence). This CDR3 spans 14 amino acids. Trimming took off 6 bases at V and 3 bases at J, with 15 bases between the two ends.

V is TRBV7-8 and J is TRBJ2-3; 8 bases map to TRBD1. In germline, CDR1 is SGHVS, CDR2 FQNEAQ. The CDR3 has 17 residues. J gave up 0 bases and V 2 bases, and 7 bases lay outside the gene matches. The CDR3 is CASSLTRQGLSTDTQYF. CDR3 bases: TGTGCCAGCAGCTTAACGAGACAGGGGTTAAGCACAGATACGCAGTATTTT.

The CDR3 bases are TGCGCCAGCAGCCCCCTTATAGCGGGGGAAAGATCAGATACGCAGTATTTT. This encodes CASSPLIAGERSDTQYF. The V and J genes are TRBV5-1 and TRBJ2-3, with TRBD2 matching 9 bases. This CDR3 contains 17 residues. V shed 4 bases, J shed 4 bases, and the junction held 13 bases outside the gene matches. Germline-derived CDR1 and CDR2 are SGHRS and YFSETQ.

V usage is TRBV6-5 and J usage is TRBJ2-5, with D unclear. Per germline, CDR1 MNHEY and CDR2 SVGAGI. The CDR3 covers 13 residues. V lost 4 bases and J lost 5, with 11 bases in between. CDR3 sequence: CASSSLGRETQYF. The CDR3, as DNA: TGTGCCAGCAGTTCTCTTGGACGCGAGACCCAGTACTTC.

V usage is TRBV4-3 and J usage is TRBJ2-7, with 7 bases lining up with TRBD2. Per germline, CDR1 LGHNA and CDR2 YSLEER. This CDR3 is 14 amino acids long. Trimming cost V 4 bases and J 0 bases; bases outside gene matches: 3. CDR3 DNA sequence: TGCGCCAGCAGCCGCGGCGGGGGCTCCTACGAGCAGTACTTC. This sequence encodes CASSRGGGSYEQYF.

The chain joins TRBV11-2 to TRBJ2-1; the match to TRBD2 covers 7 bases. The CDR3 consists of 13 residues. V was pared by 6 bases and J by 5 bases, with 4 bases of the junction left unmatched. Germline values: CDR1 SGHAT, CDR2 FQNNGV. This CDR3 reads CASSWTRDNEQFF. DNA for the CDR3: TGTGCCAGCAGTTGGACTAGGGACAATGAGCAGTTCTTC.

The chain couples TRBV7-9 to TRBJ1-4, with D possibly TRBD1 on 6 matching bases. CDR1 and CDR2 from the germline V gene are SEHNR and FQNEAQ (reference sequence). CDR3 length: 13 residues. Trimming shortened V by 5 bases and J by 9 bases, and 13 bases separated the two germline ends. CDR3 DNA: TGTGCCAGCAGCATCGAGGGGGGGCAAAAACTGTTTTTT. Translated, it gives CASSIEGGQKLFF. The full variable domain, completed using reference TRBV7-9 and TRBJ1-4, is DTGVSQNPRHKITKRGQNVTFRCDPISEHNRLYWYRQTLGQGPEFLTYFQNEAQLEKSRLLSDRFSAERPKGSFSTLEIQRTEQGDSAMYLCASSIEGGQKLFFGSGTQLSVL.

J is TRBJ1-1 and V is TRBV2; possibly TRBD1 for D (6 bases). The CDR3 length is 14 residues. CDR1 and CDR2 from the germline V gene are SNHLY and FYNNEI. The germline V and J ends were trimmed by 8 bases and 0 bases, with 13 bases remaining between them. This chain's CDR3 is CASALRGLNTEAFF. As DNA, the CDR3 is TGTGCCAGCGCGCTCAGGGGACTGAACACTGAAGCTTTCTTT.

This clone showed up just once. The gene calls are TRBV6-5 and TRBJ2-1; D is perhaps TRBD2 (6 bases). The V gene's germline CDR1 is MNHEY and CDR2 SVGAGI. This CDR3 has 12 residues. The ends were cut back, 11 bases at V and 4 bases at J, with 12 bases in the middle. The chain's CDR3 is CAAWDFYNEQFF. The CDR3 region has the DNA TGTGCCGCATGGGACTTTTACAATGAGCAGTTCTTC.

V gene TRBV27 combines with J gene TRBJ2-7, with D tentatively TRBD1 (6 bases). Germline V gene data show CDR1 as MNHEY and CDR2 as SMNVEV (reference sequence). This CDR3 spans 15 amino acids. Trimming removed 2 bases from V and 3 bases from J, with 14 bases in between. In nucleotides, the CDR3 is TGTGCCAGCAGTTTAACTCAGGACAGTCTCTACGAGCAGTACTTC. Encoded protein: CASSLTQDSLYEQYF.

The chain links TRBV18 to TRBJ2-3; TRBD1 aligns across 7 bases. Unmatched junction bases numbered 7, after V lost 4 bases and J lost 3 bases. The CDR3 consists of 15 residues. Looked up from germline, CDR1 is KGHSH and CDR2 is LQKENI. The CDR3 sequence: CASSRSTGPTDTQYF. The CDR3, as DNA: TGTGCCAGCTCACGATCGACAGGGCCGACAGATACGCAGTATTTT. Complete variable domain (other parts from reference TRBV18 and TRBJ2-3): NAGVMQNPRHLVRRRGQEARLRCSPMKGHSHVYWYRQLPEEGLKFMVYLQKENIIDESGMPKERFSAEFPKEGPSILRIQQVVRGDSAAYFCASSRSTGPTDTQYFGPGTRLTVL.